What follows are 27 T cell receptor beta chains derived from one specimen sequenced in a study of T cell changes during pregnancy in multiple sclerosis. Assay used: immunoSEQ multiplex PCR; TCRdb lists only in-frame clones, some missing. The table records tens of thousands of clones, more than 70% of them present only once. Sequenced material: CD4+ T cells from peripheral blood mononuclear cells, taken in the first trimester of pregnancy. Receptors originate from a female donor with multiple sclerosis, enrolled in a pregnancy study.

The chain joins TRBV5-1 to TRBJ1-1; weak D call: TRBD1 (5 bases). The germline V and J ends were trimmed by 1 base and 11 bases, with 12 bases remaining between them. The CDR3 covers 12 residues. Germline assignment: CDR1 SGHRS and CDR2 YFSETQ. CDR3 residues: CASSLWGVGAFF. CDR3 in DNA: TGCGCCAGCAGCTTGTGGGGGGTAGGGGCTTTCTTT. The full variable domain, completed using reference TRBV5-1 and TRBJ1-1, is KAGVTQTPRYLIKTRGQQVTLSCSPISGHRSVSWYQQTPGQGLQFLFEYFSETQRNKGNFPGRFSGRQFSNSRSEMNVSTLELGDSALYLCASSLWGVGAFFGQGTRLTVV.

This clone came up once. V gene TRBV7-2 combines with J gene TRBJ1-1; tentatively, D is TRBD1 (5 bases). Trimming shortened V by 5 bases and J by 1 base, and 14 bases separated the two germline ends. Germline CDR1 is SGHTA and CDR2 is FQGNSA. This CDR3 region has 15 residues. CDR3 sequence (DNA): TGTGCCAGCAGCCCCATGGGGGGGACGAACACTGAAGCTTTCTTT. It is translated as CASSPMGGTNTEAFF.

The genes are TRBV27 and TRBJ2-7; 7 bases map to TRBD1. CDR3 length equals 14 residues. Per germline, CDR1 MNHEY and CDR2 SMNVEV (reference sequence). J gave up 3 bases and V 5 bases, and 7 bases lay outside the gene matches. The CDR3 DNA reads as TGTGCCAGCAGTCAGCACCGGGACAGCTACGAGCAGTACTTC. Translation gives CASSQHRDSYEQYF.

The rearrangement uses TRBV27 and TRBJ1-2; D gene unclear. The CDR3 contains 14 residues. Trimming cost V 6 bases and J 1 base, with 12 bases left between them. Germline V CDR1 and CDR2: MNHEY, SMNVEV (reference sequence). This CDR3 is CASSQDGLNYGYTF. For the CDR3, the DNA is TGTGCCAGCAGCCAGGACGGACTTAACTATGGCTACACCTTC.

This chain connects TRBV30 to TRBJ1-2, with TRBD1 as a possible D gene (6 bases). The CDR3 is 14 amino acids. Germline lookup yields CDR1 GTSNPN and CDR2 SVGIG (reference sequence). The V and J ends lost 4 bases and 4 bases respectively, with 16 bases between them. The CDR3 DNA sequence: TGTGCCTGGACCCTAGGGGGGGGGCTCTATGGCTACACCTTC. Protein sequence: CAWTLGGGLYGYTF.

There are a few counts of this clone. The chain couples TRBV5-1 to TRBJ2-7; 10 nucleotides agree with TRBD1. CDR3 length: 14 residues. With 7 bases clipped from V and 5 bases from J, the junction kept 9 bases outside the gene matches. Germline loops: CDR1 SGHRS, CDR2 YFSETQ. The CDR3 nucleotides read TGCGCCAGCGCACCCGGGACAGGGGTCAACGAGCAGTACTTC. Protein product: CASAPGTGVNEQYF.

The chain joins TRBV2 to TRBJ2-3, with D perhaps matching TRBD2 (6 bases). V was pared by 10 bases and J by 2 bases, with 13 bases between. CDR1 is SNHLY, CDR2 FYNNEI, per germline. This CDR3 comprises 13 residues. The CDR3 bases are TGTGCCACCAACCGGGACTCCACAGATACGCAGTATTTT. Translating gives CATNRDSTDTQYF.

The chain employs TRBV2 and TRBJ2-2; TRBD1 might be the D (6 bases). Trimming left V 1 base short and J 8 bases short, with 14 bases between. CDR1 is SNHLY, CDR2 FYNNEI, per germline. The CDR3 sequence is 15 residues long. This chain's CDR3 is CASSEVISGEGELFF. The CDR3 coding sequence is TGTGCCAGCAGTGAAGTAATCTCAGGGGAAGGGGAGCTGTTTTTT.

The count of this clone is one. The chain links TRBV18 to TRBJ2-1, with 10 bases that match TRBD2. This CDR3 has 16 residues. Germline-derived CDR1 and CDR2 are KGHSH and LQKENI. V gave up 2 bases and J gave up 5 bases; unmatched junction bases: 6. CDR3 in amino acids: CASSPRTSGAHNEQFF. For the CDR3, the DNA is TGTGCCAGCTCACCAAGAACTAGCGGGGCCCACAATGAGCAGTTCTTC.

This chain uses TRBV7-8 with TRBJ2-5; D uncertain. The germline V gene has CDR1 SGHVS and CDR2 FQNEAQ. V gave up 3 bases and J gave up 4 bases, with 12 bases separating them. The CDR3 contains 14 residues. The CDR3 is CASSFAPRGETQYF. The CDR3, as DNA: TGTGCCAGCAGCTTTGCCCCGAGAGGAGAGACCCAGTACTTC.

In the case of this clone: At one end, the junction sequence differs from germline, possibly due to a read error. This chain links TRBV6-1 with TRBJ2-3; possibly TRBD2 for D (5 bases). Germline V CDR1 and CDR2: MNHNS, SASEGT. CDR3 length: 14 residues. The CDR3 DNA follows: TGTGCGAGCACTCCGGGAAGATTCACAGATACGCAGTATTTT. This gives the protein CASTPGRFTDTQYF.

The J gene is TRBJ1-5, the V gene TRBV30; D might be TRBD1 (5 bases). Germline V lookup: CDR1 GTSNPN, CDR2 SVGIG (reference sequence). There are 13 residues in the CDR3. With 0 bases removed from V and 6 bases from J, the gap between germline ends came to 9 bases. The CDR3: CAWSVQEGQPQHF. CDR3 coding DNA: TGTGCCTGGAGTGTACAGGAGGGTCAGCCCCAGCATTTT.

The CDR3 spells CASSPPGYHEQFF. The DNA for the CDR3 is TGTGCCAGCAGTCCCCCCGGGTACCATGAGCAGTTCTTC. This chain joins TRBV28 and TRBJ2-1; D unresolved. V shed 5 bases and J shed 8 bases, with 13 bases lying between them. Germline CDR1 MDHEN, CDR2 SYDVKM. This CDR3 has 13 residues.

J is TRBJ2-1 and V is TRBV19; a weak D match, TRBD1 (6 bases). Germline loops: CDR1 LNHDA, CDR2 SQIVND (reference sequence). The V gene lost 8 bases and the J gene lost 2 bases, with 16 bases spanning the gap. The CDR3 covers 15 residues. CDR3 nucleotides: TGTGCCAGTTCTCCCAAGACAGGTCCCTACAATGAGCAGTTCTTC. This translates into CASSPKTGPYNEQFF.

The CDR3 sequence is CASSVGATNTGELFF. The CDR3 region has the DNA TGTGCCAGCAGCGTAGGTGCTACTAACACCGGGGAGCTGTTTTTT. The rearrangement links TRBV9 to TRBJ2-2; D gene unclear. Looked up from germline, CDR1 is SGDLS and CDR2 is YYNGEE. Trimming removed 0 bases at V and 2 bases at J, with 8 bases between. The CDR3 is made up of 15 amino acids.

This chain joins TRBV27 and TRBJ1-1; D is possibly TRBD1 (5 bases). Trimming took 10 bases from V and 6 from J, leaving 12 bases between them. The CDR3 totals 11 residues. Looked up from germline, CDR1 is MNHEY and CDR2 is SMNVEV (reference sequence). CDR3 residues: CATARGAEAFF. In nucleotides, the CDR3 is TGTGCCACCGCCCGGGGGGCTGAAGCTTTCTTT.

The V and J genes are TRBV5-6 and TRBJ1-4; TRBD1 agrees at 7 bases. V lost 3 bases, J lost 8 bases, and 16 bases stayed unmatched. Germline values: CDR1 SGHDT, CDR2 YYEEEE. The CDR3 contains 17 residues. DNA for the CDR3: TGTGCCAGCAGCTATAAGAGGGGGCGAGACATTACCGAAAAACTGTTTTTT. Its translation: CASSYKRGRDITEKLFF. The full variable domain, completed using reference TRBV5-6 and TRBJ1-4, is DAGVTQSPTHLIKTRGQQVTLRCSPKSGHDTVSWYQQALGQGPQFIFQYYEEEERQRGNFPDRFSGHQFPNYSSELNVNALLLGDSALYLCASSYKRGRDITEKLFFGSGTQLSVL.

The rearrangement joins TRBV11-3 to TRBJ1-1; 8 nucleotides line up with TRBD1. CDR1 is SGHNT, CDR2 YENEEA, per germline. Trimming took 5 bases from V and 6 from J; bases not matched to a gene: 11. The CDR3 extends over 15 amino acids. The chain's CDR3 is CASSRSGGEGAEAFF. The CDR3, as DNA: TGTGCCAGCAGCAGATCAGGGGGCGAGGGAGCTGAAGCTTTCTTT.

This clone has a handful of counts. The chain couples TRBV9 to TRBJ1-2, with 7 bases identical to TRBD1. Per the germline V gene, CDR1 is SGDLS and CDR2 is YYNGEE. The CDR3 covers 14 residues. The V segment lost 0 bases and the J segment 8 bases; nucleotides outside the gene matches: 7. The CDR3 sequence: CASSVGTGAHGYTF. In DNA form, the CDR3 reads TGTGCCAGCAGCGTAGGTACAGGGGCTCACGGCTACACCTTC.

J is TRBJ2-1 and V is TRBV2; 8 bases agree with TRBD1. From germline, CDR1 is SNHLY and CDR2 FYNNEI. The CDR3 totals 15 residues. Losses at the gene ends were 5 bases for V and 4 bases for J; bases not matched to a gene: 7. CDR3 protein: CASSLRQGQYNEQFF. The CDR3 DNA sequence: TGTGCCAGCAGTCTGCGACAGGGGCAATACAATGAGCAGTTCTTC. Full variable domain (outside the CDR3, taken from reference TRBV2 and TRBJ2-1): EPEVTQTPSHQVTQMGQEVILRCVPISNHLYFYWYRQILGQKVEFLVSFYNNEISEKSEIFDDQFSVERPDGSNFTLKIRSTKLEDSAMYFCASSLRQGQYNEQFFGPGTRLTVL.

This chain uses TRBV30 with TRBJ1-5, with D uncertain. With 1 base removed from V and 3 bases from J, the gap between germline ends came to 7 bases. This CDR3 region has 13 residues. Looked up from germline, CDR1 is GTSNPN and CDR2 is SVGIG (reference sequence). This CDR3 is CAWSEQLNQPQHF. The CDR3 DNA reads TGTGCCTGGAGTGAACAGCTCAATCAGCCCCAGCATTTT.

The chain joins TRBV4-2 to TRBJ2-7; a weak D match, TRBD1 (5 bases). CDR3 size: 18 residues. Trimming stripped 1 base from V and 0 bases from J, with 19 bases between. The germline CDR1 and CDR2 sequences are LGHNA and YNFKEQ. CDR3 nucleotides: TGTGCCAGCAGCCAAGCTCCGATTAACAGGAATTACTCCTACGAGCAGTACTTC. Translated: CASSQAPINRNYSYEQYF.

The chain joins TRBV7-3 to TRBJ1-6; D is uncertain. The CDR3 totals 15 residues. Germline V gene sequence: CDR1 SGHTA, CDR2 FQGTGA. Trimming pared 0 bases from V and 10 bases from J, leaving 13 bases between. The CDR3 loop is CASSLTGRVESPLHF. In nucleotides, the CDR3 is TGTGCCAGCAGCTTAACGGGGAGGGTAGAATCACCCCTCCACTTT.

The chain employs TRBV28 and TRBJ2-7; D is uncertain. Trimming pared 6 bases from V and 1 base from J, leaving 7 bases between. CDR1 and CDR2 (germline): MDHEN, SYDVKM. The CDR3 totals 12 residues. Here the CDR3 reads CASRSNSYEQYF. The DNA of the CDR3 is TGTGCCAGCAGAAGCAATTCCTACGAGCAGTACTTC.

This rearrangement joins TRBV27 to TRBJ2-1; a weak D match, TRBD2 (5 bases). The germline CDR1 and CDR2 sequences are MNHEY and SMNVEV (reference sequence). The CDR3 loop spans 14 amino acids. With 8 bases removed from V and 10 bases from J, the gap between germline ends came to 21 bases. CDR3 region: CASGRGGPISEQFF. CDR3 in DNA: TGTGCCAGCGGCCGGGGTGGTCCAATTTCCGAGCAGTTCTTC.

There are a few counts of this clone. The gene calls are TRBV25-1 and TRBJ2-1; perhaps TRBD2 as D (5 bases). Trimming removed 3 bases from V and 3 bases from J, with 9 bases in between. The CDR3 contains 14 residues. Germline assignment: CDR1 MGHDK and CDR2 SYGVNS. The CDR3 sequence: CASSDPGIYNEQFF. CDR3 bases: TGTGCCAGCAGTGACCCCGGGATCTACAATGAGCAGTTCTTC. The whole variable domain, remainder taken from reference TRBV25-1 and TRBJ2-1, is EADIYQTPRYLVIGTGKKITLECSQTMGHDKMYWYQQDPGMELHLIHYSYGVNSTEKGDLSSESTVSRIRTEHFPLTLESARPSHTSQYLCASSDPGIYNEQFFGPGTRLTVL.

Written as DNA, the CDR3 is TGTGCCAGCAGTGAAGCGCTTCGGGAAAAACTGTTTTTT. It specifies CASSEALREKLFF. This chain uses TRBV6-1 with TRBJ1-4; no reliable D call. The V end lost 0 bases, the J end lost 8 bases, and 7 bases lay between the germline ends. The germline V gene encodes CDR1 MNHNS and CDR2 SASEGT. CDR3 length: 13 amino acids.